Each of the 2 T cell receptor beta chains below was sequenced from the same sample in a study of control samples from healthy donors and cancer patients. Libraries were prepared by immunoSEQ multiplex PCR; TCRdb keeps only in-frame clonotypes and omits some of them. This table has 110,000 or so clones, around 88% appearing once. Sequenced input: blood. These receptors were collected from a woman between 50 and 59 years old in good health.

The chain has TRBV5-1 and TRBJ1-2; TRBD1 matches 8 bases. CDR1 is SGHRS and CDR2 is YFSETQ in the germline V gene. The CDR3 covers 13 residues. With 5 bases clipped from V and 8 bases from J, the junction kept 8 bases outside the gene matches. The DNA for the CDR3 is TGCGCCAGCAGTTCCGGACAGGGTTGGGGCTACACCTTC. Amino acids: CASSSGQGWGYTF.

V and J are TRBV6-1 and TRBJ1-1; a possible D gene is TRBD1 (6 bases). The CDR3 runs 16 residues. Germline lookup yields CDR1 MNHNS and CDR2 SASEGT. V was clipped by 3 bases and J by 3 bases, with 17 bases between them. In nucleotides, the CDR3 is TGTGCCAGCAGTGAGGGGGACGGCGAGGGGGACACTGAAGCTTTCTTT. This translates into CASSEGDGEGDTEAFF.